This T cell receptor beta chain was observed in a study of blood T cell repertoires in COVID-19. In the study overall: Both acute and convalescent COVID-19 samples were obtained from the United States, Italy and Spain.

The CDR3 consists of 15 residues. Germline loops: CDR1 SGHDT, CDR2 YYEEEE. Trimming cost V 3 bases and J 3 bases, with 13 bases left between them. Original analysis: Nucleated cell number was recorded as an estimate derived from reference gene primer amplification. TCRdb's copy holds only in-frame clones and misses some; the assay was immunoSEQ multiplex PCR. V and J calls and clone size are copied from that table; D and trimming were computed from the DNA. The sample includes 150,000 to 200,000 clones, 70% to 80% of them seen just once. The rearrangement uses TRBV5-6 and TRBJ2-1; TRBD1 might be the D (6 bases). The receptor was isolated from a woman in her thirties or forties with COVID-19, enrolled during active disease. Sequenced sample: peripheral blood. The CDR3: CASSSPGQNYNEQFF. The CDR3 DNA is TGTGCCAGCAGCTCCCCCGGACAGAACTACAATGAGCAGTTCTTC.